The 20 T cell receptor beta chains given below trace back to one sample, sequenced in a study of cytomegalovirus exposure and HLA in healthy donors. TCRdb keeps only in-frame clones here, not all; method: immunoSEQ multiplex PCR. The table has 150,000 to 250,000 clones, about 81% seen once. Source material: PBMCs. Receptors originate from a woman aged 25 to 39 in good health and CMV-seronegative.

V usage is TRBV9 and J usage is TRBJ1-1, with 8 bases fitting TRBD1. Germline loops: CDR1 SGDLS, CDR2 YYNGEE. J gave up 8 bases and V 1 base, and 7 bases lay outside the gene matches. The CDR3 has 14 residues. The CDR3 DNA follows: TGTGCCAGCAGCGTATTCAGGGGGCGGTGGGAAGCTTTCTTT. Translated: CASSVFRGRWEAFF.

The chain employs TRBV27 and TRBJ2-7, with D possibly matching TRBD2 (5 bases). V was pared by 4 bases and J by 4 bases, with 5 bases between. The germline V gene encodes CDR1 MNHEY and CDR2 SMNVEV (reference sequence). CDR3 length: 11 residues. The CDR3 region is CASSSGYEQYF. CDR3 DNA: TGTGCCAGCAGTTCGGGGTACGAGCAGTACTTC.

The chain recombines TRBV15 with TRBJ2-2, with 13 bases that match TRBD2. The germline CDR1 and CDR2 sequences are LNHNV and YYDKDF (reference sequence). The CDR3 spans 18 residues. The ends lost 2 bases at V and 7 bases at J; junction bases unmatched: 10. The CDR3 coding sequence is TGTGCCACCAGCAGACCCTTAGGACTAGCGGGAGTGGGCGGGGAGCTGTTTTTT. Amino acids: CATSRPLGLAGVGGELFF.

This clone was detected only a few times. The chain is built from TRBV7-2 and TRBJ1-5; D gene unclear. CDR1 is SGHTA and CDR2 is FQGNSA in the germline V gene. The V end was cut by 1 base, the J end by 3 bases, with 7 bases between. The CDR3 is made up of 14 amino acids. The CDR3 bases are TGTGCCAGCAGCTTAGTTGGCCCCAATCAGCCCCAGCATTTT. It yields the protein CASSLVGPNQPQHF. Full variable domain (outside the CDR3, taken from reference TRBV7-2 and TRBJ1-5): GAGVSQSPSNKVTEKGKDVELRCDPISGHTALYWYRQSLGQGLEFLIYFQGNSAPDKSGLPSDRFSAERTGGSVSTLTIQRTQQEDSAVYLCASSLVGPNQPQHFGDGTRLSIL.

The chain is built from TRBV27 and TRBJ2-4, with TRBD1 matching 7 bases. The germline gives CDR1 MNHEY, CDR2 SMNVEV (reference sequence). The CDR3 extends over 16 amino acids. J was trimmed by 8 bases and V by 2 bases; bases with no gene match: 12. The CDR3 region has the DNA TGTGCCAGCAGTTTAGCCCGACAGGGACGAAGGGACATTCAGTACTTC. Translated, it gives CASSLARQGRRDIQYF.

The chain employs TRBV2 and TRBJ1-3; D is unclear. Germline CDR1 and CDR2: SNHLY and FYNNEI. This CDR3 region has 16 residues. Trimming cost V 1 base and J 0 bases, with 10 bases left between them. The CDR3 loop is CASSEGQANSGNTIYF. DNA of the CDR3: TGTGCCAGCAGTGAAGGGCAGGCCAACTCTGGAAACACCATATATTTT.

V gene TRBV6-1 combines with J gene TRBJ2-5; the D gene is possibly TRBD2 (6 bases). CDR3 size: 16 residues. CDR1 MNHNS and CDR2 SASEGT come from the germline V gene. V was pared by 1 base and J by 4 bases, with 16 bases between. The CDR3 here is CASSEVAGRVSETQYF. CDR3 DNA: TGTGCCAGCAGTGAAGTCGCGGGAAGGGTCTCAGAGACCCAGTACTTC.

The chain uses TRBV7-2 and TRBJ1-1; 10 nucleotides line up with TRBD1. Germline CDR1 and CDR2: SGHTA and FQGNSA. The CDR3 is 14 amino acids. V trimming: 4 bases; J trimming: 11 bases; junction bases outside the gene matches: 10. The CDR3 loop reads CASSSWDRGSAAFF. The CDR3 bases are TGTGCCAGCAGCTCCTGGGACAGGGGATCGGCTGCTTTCTTT.

The chain combines TRBV19 with TRBJ2-7; 9 bases are shared with TRBD2. V gave up 4 bases and J gave up 0 bases; unmatched junction bases: 7. The length of the CDR3 is 16 residues. Germline CDR1 reads LNHDA; CDR2 reads SQIVND (reference sequence). CDR3 DNA: TGTGCCAGTAGTACCCCCAGGACTAGCGTCTCCTACGAGCAGTACTTC. Protein sequence: CASSTPRTSVSYEQYF.

This clone appeared a single time. The V and J genes are TRBV5-4 and TRBJ2-1, with 10 bases identical to TRBD2. V trimming: 5 bases; J trimming: 0 bases; junction bases outside the gene matches: 5. Germline CDR1 and CDR2: SGHNT and YYREEE (reference sequence). This CDR3 region has 16 residues. As DNA, the CDR3 is TGTGCCAGCAGGGATAGCGGGAGGAGCTCCTACAATGAGCAGTTCTTC. Its protein is CASRDSGRSSYNEQFF.

For this clone: The sample contains more than one DNA sequence encoding this CDR3. The J gene is TRBJ2-5, the V gene TRBV6-6; D gene ambiguous. V dropped 6 bases and J dropped 5 bases, with 7 bases sitting between them. Germline CDR1 is MNHNY and CDR2 is SVGAGI (reference sequence). This CDR3 contains 11 residues. Written as DNA, the CDR3 is TGTGCCAGCAGCCCCCAGGAGACCCAGTACTTC. Translating gives CASSPQETQYF.

CDR3 sequence reads: CASSQDRPGANVLTF. CDR3 nucleotide sequence: TGTGCCAGCAGTCAAGACAGGCCTGGGGCCAACGTCCTGACTTTC. This chain uses TRBV2 with TRBJ2-6; D may be TRBD1 (6 bases). The CDR3 contains 15 residues. V shed 5 bases and J shed 2 bases, with 10 bases lying between them. Germline V gives CDR1 SNHLY, CDR2 FYNNEI.

This clone was counted only a few times. V gene TRBV7-6 combines with J gene TRBJ2-2; TRBD1 matches 9 bases. The ends lost 4 bases at V and 4 bases at J; junction bases unmatched: 1. The CDR3 totals 14 residues. CDR1 and CDR2 (germline): SGHVS, FNYEAQ. CDR3 coding DNA: TGTGCCAGCAGCTCGGGACAGGGCACCGGGGAGCTGTTTTTT. This sequence encodes CASSSGQGTGELFF.

This clone appeared once. The chain links TRBV19 to TRBJ1-2; TRBD1 matches at 7 bases. There are 14 residues in the CDR3. The V and J ends lost 7 bases and 4 bases, in that order; junction bases with no gene match: 9. CDR1 is LNHDA and CDR2 is SQIVND in the germline V gene (reference sequence). The CDR3 protein is CASIPDRASYGYTF. The CDR3 coding sequence is TGTGCCAGTATTCCCGACAGGGCCTCCTATGGCTACACCTTC.

The genes are TRBV30 and TRBJ1-2, with TRBD1 matching 10 bases. The germline V gene has CDR1 GTSNPN and CDR2 SVGIG (reference sequence). The CDR3 loop spans 13 amino acids. J was trimmed by 6 bases and V by 3 bases; bases with no gene match: 4. The CDR3 loop reads CAWRGQGRNGYTF. CDR3 bases: TGTGCCTGGAGGGGACAGGGGAGAAATGGCTACACCTTC.

This clone showed up just a few times. The rearrangement joins TRBV10-3 to TRBJ2-1, with 10 positions matching TRBD1. Germline V gives CDR1 ENHRY, CDR2 SYGVKD. V lost 6 bases and J lost 7; bases outside the gene matches: 6. The CDR3 runs 14 residues. CDR3 sequence reads: CAIRGTGVENEQFF. The CDR3 DNA sequence: TGTGCCATCAGGGGGACAGGGGTTGAGAATGAGCAGTTCTTC.

This chain links TRBV28 with TRBJ2-5; TRBD1 is a possible D gene (5 bases). Trimming stripped 4 bases from V and 2 bases from J, with 8 bases between. Germline CDR1 MDHEN, CDR2 SYDVKM. The length of the CDR3 is 13 residues. Here the CDR3 DNA reads TGTGCCAGCAGTTCAGGGATACAAGAGACCCAGTACTTC. Its protein product is CASSSGIQETQYF.

The chain links TRBV5-1 to TRBJ2-2, with 10 bases fitting TRBD2. The germline V gene has CDR1 SGHRS and CDR2 YFSETQ. J was trimmed by 5 bases and V by 4 bases; bases with no gene match: 17. This CDR3 is built from 19 residues. CDR3 nucleotide sequence: TGCGCCAGCAGCCCTTGGGCCGTTAGAGTAGCGGGAGGTACCGGGGAGCTGTTTTTT. Encoded protein: CASSPWAVRVAGGTGELFF.

The chain recombines TRBV28 with TRBJ1-3; D is unclear. The CDR3 runs 11 residues. The germline V gene has CDR1 MDHEN and CDR2 SYDVKM. Trimming stripped 7 bases from V and 5 bases from J, with 6 bases between. The CDR3, as DNA: TGTGCCAGCAAGAGCCGAAACACCATATATTTT. Its protein is CASKSRNTIYF. Full variable domain (rest looked up from reference TRBV28 and TRBJ1-3): DVKVTQSSRYLVKRTGEKVFLECVQDMDHENMFWYRQDPGLGLRLIYFSYDVKMKEKGDIPEGYSVSREKKERFSLILESASTNQTSMYLCASKSRNTIYFGEGSWLTVV.

The chain recombines TRBV14 with TRBJ2-1; D not certain. CDR1 and CDR2 (germline): SGHDN, FVKESK. The CDR3 consists of 14 residues. V dropped 0 bases and J dropped 0 bases, with 3 bases sitting between them. The DNA for the CDR3 is TGTGCCAGCAGCCAAGACAGCTCCTACAATGAGCAGTTCTTC. It codes for CASSQDSSYNEQFF.